This T cell receptor (beta chain) is from a study of a mutant IDH1 vaccine in newly diagnosed glioma (dated by TCRdb to 2020 to 2023). The study in broad terms: Vaccination was initiated 4-6 weeks after radiotherapy alone, or concurrently with temozolomide cycles in the chemotherapy-containing groups. Longitudinal TCRB deep sequencing was performed for approximately 24 treated patients wherever samples were available for exploratory analyses. The week-35 safety follow-up was designated visit V12, and the week-47 end of study was designated visit V13. Of the 25 to 40 treated patients, approximately 62% were male and approximately 38% were female, and the mean age was around 40 years. Prior to enrollment, standard therapy consisting of radiotherapy alone, temozolomide alone, or radiochemotherapy with temozolomide had been administered to patients, with the combination being received by most patients. Peripheral blood samples were drawn at six visits, namely V03 (baseline), V05, V07, V10, V12 and V13. Results the study describes overall, beyond this receptor: No apparent relationship was observed between pseudoprogression and alterations in the top peripheral T cell clonotypes detected by TCRB sequencing. The authors noted that analyses of patient blood samples could not be reproduced because of sample limitations. Selection of PBMC samples for TCRB deep sequencing was based on availability. Across multiple MHC alleles, vaccine-induced immune responses were seen in around 93% of patients.

The sample's time point label, in plain terms: week 35, safety follow-up. A 20-mer mutant IDH1 peptide at 300 micrograms in Montanide made up each vaccine dose, which was injected subcutaneously together with topical imiquimod. Eight vaccinations were administered to patients in weeks 1, 3, 5, 7, 11, 15, 19 and 23, corresponding to visits V03 through V10. The donors had newly diagnosed IDH1-mutant astrocytomas of WHO grade 3 or 4 that showed loss of nuclear ATRX. The samples were drawn from NOA16, a multicentre, single-arm, open-label phase I trial in Germany that tested a mutant IDH1 peptide vaccine in humans for the first time. Genomic DNA for TCRB sequencing was extracted from EDTA blood using the DNeasy Blood and Tissue Kit. Libraries were constructed by the immunoSEQ multiplex PCR assay. Rearranged TCR beta chain sequences were amplified with the hsTCRB Kit following the manufacturer's protocol. TCRB libraries were sequenced on an Illumina MiSeq. Turning to the authors' computational methods: The proprietary platform of the kit vendor was used for demultiplexing, trimming and gene mapping. This is the immuneACCESS table as TCRdb keeps it, with only in-frame sequences that have V and J called. A part of the clones is gone; compared with another copy, unresolved V genes explain less than half, and the rest is unexplained. For V, J and clone size, that table is used; D and trimming come from the DNA. The sample includes more than 60,000 clones, with roughly 68% observed a single time. Clones ranked in the top ten supply roughly 4.7% of the sample.

A note on this clone: The antigen this receptor binds is unknown. Base qualities are not at hand, and no much larger clone is one base apart.

Sequences were derived from PBMCs, sampled from a glioma patient whose treatment included an IDH1 peptide vaccine. The TCR comes from a man between 50 and 59 years old with glioma.

The CDR3 region: CASSPPQRQGGETQYF. The DNA is as follows: TGTGCCAGCTCACCACCTCAACGACAGGGAGGGGAGACCCAGTACTTC. The chain joins TRBV18 to TRBJ2-5; the D gene could be TRBD1 or TRBD2, each one agreeing over 7 bases. The germline V gene specifies KGHSH as CDR1 and LQKENI as CDR2. The V and J ends are trimmed by 0 bases and 5 bases, leaving 16 bases between them. From its cysteine to its phenylalanine, the CDR3 spans 16 amino acids. The sequence is cut down to CDR3 DNA, 48 bases in frame from base 1.